This T cell receptor beta chain appears in the sequencing data of a study of shared clonotypes between healthy human individuals. Method: immunoSEQ multiplex PCR; TCRdb's copy keeps in-frame clones and lacks some. This sample carries approximately 640,000 clones, about 92% of them seen once, and the ten largest clones take roughly 36%. The specimen was memory CD8+ T cells from PBMCs. Subset reported: CD45RO+ cells pooled with CCR7-negative TemRA cells. The receptor was isolated from a man aged 18-30 years in good health. Some clones in this sample may be carry-over from other donors' samples.

DNA for the CDR3: TGCGCCAGCAGCTTGGAAGGTGGACAGGCGACCACAGATACGCAGTATTTT. It codes for CASSLEGGQATTDTQYF. The rearrangement uses TRBV5-1 and TRBJ2-3, with 7 bases matching TRBD1. The CDR3 is 17 amino acids. Germline V gene data show CDR1 as SGHRS and CDR2 as YFSETQ. Trimming at V came to 0 bases and at J to 2 bases, leaving 9 bases not matched to a gene.